A single sample gave rise to the 25 T cell receptor beta chains below, sequenced in a study of cytomegalovirus exposure and HLA in healthy donors. 60 Vbeta and 13 Jbeta primers were used in PCR. Clones were read by immunoSEQ multiplex PCR, and TCRdb kept only the in-frame ones, dropping some. Of some 130,000 clones in the sample, approximately 78% are singletons; the top ten hold 1.3% to 1.5%. The sequenced sample consisted of PBMCs. The receptors were sampled from a female donor in good health and CMV-seronegative.

The chain carries TRBV6-1 and TRBJ1-2, with TRBD1 identical over 7 bases. The CDR3 covers 14 residues. Germline V CDR1 and CDR2: MNHNS, SASEGT. J gave up 0 bases and V 5 bases, and 3 bases lay outside the gene matches. The CDR3 DNA sequence: TGTGCCAGCAGTCCCAGGGGGTCTAACTATGGCTACACCTTC. Amino acid sequence: CASSPRGSNYGYTF.

CDR3 sequence: CSVRQGWGMNTEAFF. The CDR3 coding sequence is TGCAGCGTTCGTCAGGGATGGGGCATGAACACTGAAGCTTTCTTT. The chain recombines TRBV29-1 with TRBJ1-1; D perhaps matches TRBD1 (5 bases). The CDR3 consists of 15 residues. Germline V gives CDR1 SQVTM, CDR2 ANQGSEA. Deletions cut 5 bases from V and 0 bases from J, with 16 bases between.

The V and J genes are TRBV5-1 and TRBJ1-4, with TRBD1 identical over 8 bases. This CDR3 spans 14 amino acids. Germline V CDR1 and CDR2: SGHRS, YFSETQ. V shed 4 bases, J shed 4 bases, and the junction held 3 bases outside the gene matches. CDR3 in amino acids: CASSPTGDNEKLFF. CDR3 DNA: TGCGCCAGCAGCCCGACAGGGGATAATGAAAAACTGTTTTTT.

The V call is TRBV7-2, the J call TRBJ2-3; the match to TRBD1 covers 9 bases. The CDR3 extends over 15 amino acids. The germline V gene encodes CDR1 SGHTA and CDR2 FQGNSA. V gave up 1 base and J gave up 5 bases; unmatched junction bases: 4. CDR3 amino acids: CASSLVGQGLDTQYF. The DNA of the CDR3 is TGTGCCAGCAGCTTAGTAGGACAGGGGTTAGATACGCAGTATTTT.

This clone was observed a few times. CDR3 protein: CASSYGGGRNIQYF. The CDR3, as DNA: TGTGCCAGCAGTTATGGGGGAGGTAGGAACATTCAGTACTTC. The gene calls are TRBV6-5 and TRBJ2-4; D might be TRBD2 (6 bases). Germline-derived CDR1 and CDR2 are MNHEY and SVGAGI. CDR3 length: 14 amino acids. V was shortened by 3 bases and J by 7 bases, with 13 bases between the two germline ends.

This rearrangement joins TRBV13 to TRBJ2-1; TRBD1 aligns across 12 bases. This CDR3 contains 16 residues. Trimming cost V 1 base and J 9 bases; bases outside gene matches: 7. Germline CDR1 is PRHDT and CDR2 is FYEKMQ (reference sequence). The CDR3 DNA sequence: TGTGCCAGCAGCTTAGCCGGGACAGGGGGCGCGGGTGAGCAGTTCTTC. Residues: CASSLAGTGGAGEQFF.

The chain couples TRBV13 to TRBJ2-7, with 8 positions matching TRBD1. This CDR3 has 15 residues. V shed 4 bases and J 3 bases; nucleotides not matched to a gene: 8. The germline V gene encodes CDR1 PRHDT and CDR2 FYEKMQ (reference sequence). This CDR3 is CASSSSGGLIYEQYF. In DNA form, the CDR3 reads TGTGCCAGCAGCTCCTCAGGGGGCCTTATCTACGAGCAGTACTTC.

The chain combines TRBV6-4 with TRBJ2-2, with TRBD2 as a possible D gene (6 bases). The CDR3 is made up of 11 amino acids. Germline CDR1 MRHNA, CDR2 SNTAGT. Trimming shortened V by 6 bases and J by 7 bases, and 6 bases separated the two germline ends. CDR3 in amino acids: CASRGGGELFF. DNA for the CDR3: TGTGCCAGCAGGGGAGGCGGGGAGCTGTTTTTT.

The chain is built from TRBV6-6 and TRBJ2-5; 10 nucleotides align to TRBD1. V dropped 6 bases and J dropped 6; count of bases not matched to a gene: 10. This CDR3 has 15 residues. Germline lookup yields CDR1 MNHNY and CDR2 SVGAGI (reference sequence). CDR3 nucleotides: TGTGCCAGCAGCCTCCGGGACAGGGGCTACAAGACCCAGTACTTC. This translates into CASSLRDRGYKTQYF.

The V call is TRBV6-5, the J call TRBJ1-2; TRBD1 might be the D (6 bases). Germline V gives CDR1 MNHEY, CDR2 SVGAGI. V shed 6 bases and J shed 3 bases, with 14 bases lying between them. CDR3 length equals 14 residues. CDR3 in amino acids: CASSPEGGYYGYTF. In DNA, the CDR3 is TGTGCCAGCAGCCCCGAGGGGGGGTACTATGGCTACACCTTC.

About this clone: Other DNA sequences in this sample translate to the same CDR3. The V call is TRBV25-1, the J call TRBJ1-1, with 7 bases that match TRBD1. The V segment lost 5 bases and the J segment 1 base; nucleotides outside the gene matches: 1. Germline V gives CDR1 MGHDK, CDR2 SYGVNS. The CDR3 loop spans 13 amino acids. CDR3 region: CASSRQGNTEAFF. The CDR3 DNA reads TGTGCCAGCAGTAGACAGGGGAACACTGAAGCTTTCTTT.

The table lists this clone with a few counts. CDR3: CASSLALAGSYNEQFF. The CDR3 nucleotides read TGTGCCAGCAGCTTAGCGCTAGCGGGGTCTTACAATGAGCAGTTCTTC. V gene TRBV7-9 combines with J gene TRBJ2-1; 9 bases are shared with TRBD2. The CDR3 spans 16 residues. Losses at the gene ends were 0 bases for V and 4 bases for J; bases not matched to a gene: 4. Germline CDR1 reads SEHNR; CDR2 reads FQNEAQ (reference sequence).

This clone was seen only once. J is TRBJ2-7 and V is TRBV5-1, with 15 bases aligning to TRBD2. Germline V CDR1 and CDR2: SGHRS, YFSETQ. This CDR3 has 17 amino acids. V dropped 2 bases and J dropped 2; count of bases not matched to a gene: 5. CDR3 in DNA: TGCGCCAGCAGCTTCGGACTAGCGGGAGGGAGGACCTACGAGCAGTACTTC. It specifies CASSFGLAGGRTYEQYF.

The chain combines TRBV28 with TRBJ1-1; 9 positions match TRBD1. Germline V gene lookup returns CDR1 MDHEN and CDR2 SYDVKM. After removal of 6 bases from V and 0 bases from J, the junction contained 5 bases not matched to a gene. The length of the CDR3 is 15 residues. Here the CDR3 DNA reads TGTGCCAGCAGACTTACAGGGGGCTTGAACACTGAAGCTTTCTTT. The encoded protein is CASRLTGGLNTEAFF.

In nucleotides, the CDR3 is TGTGCCTGCACAATGGCGGTCTCCTACAATGAGCAGTTCTTC. It specifies CACTMAVSYNEQFF. The chain uses TRBV30 and TRBJ2-1, with D uncertain. Trimming shortened V by 6 bases and J by 0 bases, and 12 bases separated the two germline ends. The CDR3 runs 14 residues. Germline assignment: CDR1 GTSNPN and CDR2 SVGIG (reference sequence).

CDR3 region: CASSQEWTSTYEQYF. The CDR3 region has the DNA TGCGCCAGCAGCCAAGAATGGACTAGCACCTACGAGCAGTACTTC. This sequence joins TRBV4-3 and TRBJ2-7, with TRBD2 matching 8 bases. The junction had 3 bases not matched to a gene; V was cut back by 0 bases and J by 2 bases. The V gene's germline CDR1 is LGHNA and CDR2 YSLEER. The CDR3 contains 15 residues.

The chain employs TRBV30 and TRBJ1-1, with D possibly TRBD1 on 6 matching bases. The CDR3 totals 15 residues. Trimming took 0 bases from V and 4 from J, leaving 15 bases between them. Germline CDR1 is GTSNPN and CDR2 is SVGIG (reference sequence). This CDR3 reads CAWSVLDSRSTEAFF. As DNA, the CDR3 is TGTGCCTGGAGTGTATTGGACAGTAGGTCCACTGAAGCTTTCTTT.

This chain uses TRBV7-9 with TRBJ2-7, with 11 positions matching TRBD2. The V gene's germline CDR1 is SEHNR and CDR2 FQNEAQ (reference sequence). Trimming took 5 bases from V and 3 from J; bases not matched to a gene: 9. CDR3 length equals 16 residues. CDR3 protein: CASSDARLAGGYEQYF. The CDR3 DNA reads TGTGCCAGCAGCGACGCCCGGCTAGCGGGAGGCTACGAGCAGTACTTC.

This clone appeared once. The gene calls are TRBV23-1 and TRBJ2-2; 12 bases are a match to TRBD1. TRBV23-1 is an ORF; its function is uncertain. V lost 0 bases and J lost 3; bases outside the gene matches: 2. CDR3 size: 17 residues. Here the CDR3 reads CASSQSGQGADTGELFF. The CDR3 bases are TGCGCCAGCAGTCAATCGGGACAGGGGGCGGACACCGGGGAGCTGTTTTTT.

The V gene is TRBV5-1, the J gene TRBJ2-7; 7 positions agree with TRBD1. Germline V CDR1 and CDR2: SGHRS, YFSETQ. CDR3 length: 13 amino acids. The V and J ends lost 4 bases and 5 bases, in that order; junction bases with no gene match: 6. The CDR3 DNA is TGCGCCAGCAGCAGGGGGCAAAGGGACGAGCAGTACTTC. It translates to CASSRGQRDEQYF.

V is TRBV11-3 and J is TRBJ2-3; weak D call: TRBD2 (5 bases). Trimming took 2 bases from V and 3 from J, leaving 12 bases between them. This CDR3 comprises 15 residues. Germline V gene data show CDR1 as SGHNT and CDR2 as YENEEA. Here the CDR3 reads CASSLNSGGTDTQYF. The DNA of the CDR3 is TGTGCCAGCAGCTTAAACAGCGGCGGGACAGATACGCAGTATTTT.

This clone came up a few times. The rearrangement joins TRBV2 to TRBJ2-7; D is perhaps TRBD1 (5 bases). Germline lookup yields CDR1 SNHLY and CDR2 FYNNEI. This CDR3 is 13 amino acids long. With 7 bases removed from V and 2 bases from J, the gap between germline ends came to 12 bases. CDR3 DNA: TGTGCCAGCAAATCCAGGGTCGCCTACGAGCAGTACTTC. It yields the protein CASKSRVAYEQYF. Full variable domain (remainder filled in from reference TRBV2 and TRBJ2-7): EPEVTQTPSHQVTQMGQEVILRCVPISNHLYFYWYRQILGQKVEFLVSFYNNEISEKSEIFDDQFSVERPDGSNFTLKIRSTKLEDSAMYFCASKSRVAYEQYFGPGTRLTVT.

This chain links TRBV5-6 with TRBJ2-2, with a tentative D call TRBD2 (6 bases). Germline V CDR1 and CDR2: SGHDT, YYEEEE. V was trimmed by 3 bases and J by 3 bases, leaving 18 bases between them. The CDR3 length is 17 residues. The CDR3 DNA sequence: TGTGCCAGCAGCTCTAAGATGCGGAGGGTAGACACCGGGGAGCTGTTTTTT. Residues: CASSSKMRRVDTGELFF.

V gene TRBV15 combines with J gene TRBJ2-7; TRBD1 matches at 8 bases. Per germline, CDR1 LNHNV and CDR2 YYDKDF (reference sequence). The CDR3 is made up of 16 amino acids. Germline trimming cut 0 bases from V and 5 bases from J; bases unmatched to any gene: 9. The CDR3 DNA sequence: TGTGCCACCAGCAGAGATAGGCAGGGGGCTCGCAACGAGCAGTACTTC. Translation: CATSRDRQGARNEQYF.

The chain links TRBV5-1 to TRBJ2-3; no clear D gene. Germline V gene lookup returns CDR1 SGHRS and CDR2 YFSETQ. This CDR3 has 12 residues. V was pared by 2 bases and J by 5 bases, with 6 bases between. The CDR3 loop is CASSLSGDTQYF. In DNA, the CDR3 is TGCGCCAGCAGCTTATCCGGAGATACGCAGTATTTT.